The T cell receptor (beta chain) under discussion was sequenced for a study of Ad26.COV2.S vaccination and SARS-CoV-2 variants. Study-wide background: Administration of Ad26.COV2.S was intramuscular, either once or twice 56 days apart.

Described treatment: around 19 received Ad26.COV2.S at low or high dose, single or two shots; about 5 received placebo; per-sample allocation not given. Day 63 after the first vaccine or placebo injection was the time point for sampling. An adult donor aged 18-55 years was enrolled in Boston. What was given as vaccine was an Ad26 vector encoding Wuhan-strain SARS-CoV-2 spike. Generated by immunoSEQ multiplex PCR, the TCRdb table keeps only in-frame clones and is missing some. The table lists 330,000 or so clones, roughly 88% of them singletons. General study results and limits: CD8+ and CD4+ T cells specific for spike reportedly responded with substantial breadth after vaccination.

The CDR3 covers 14 residues. Germline V gene data show CDR1 as KGHSH and CDR2 as LQKENI. Trimming took off 3 bases at V and 1 base at J, with 9 bases between the two ends. In regard to this clone: Its target is not known. This sample includes further DNA sequences coding for the same CDR3.

The chain has TRBV18 and TRBJ1-1; D perhaps matches TRBD1 (6 bases). Here the sequenced sample was peripheral blood, taken in a trial of Ad26.COV2.S vaccine versus placebo. The source of this sequence is a person between 18 and 59 years old who received the Ad26.COV2.S COVID-19 vaccine or a placebo. The CDR3 coding sequence is TGTGCCAGCTCACCGACGACAGGGAACACTGAAGCTTTCTTT. Protein sequence: CASSPTTGNTEAFF.